Included here is one T cell receptor (beta chain) sequence, with context. CDR1 and CDR2 from the germline V gene are MNHEY and SVGEGT. Between the trimmed V and J ends, which lost 0 bases and 2 bases, there was a span of 16 bases. This CDR3 comprises 17 residues. Using its own MiXCR run on the RT-PCR reads, TCRdb lists one record per CDR3 protein. There are 800,000 to 1,000,000 distinct CDR3 sequences in the sample; 21% occur only once, and about 9.4% lies in the top ten. These data belong to a study of response to subunit inactivated influenza vaccine. The source is a man aged 45-60 years who received an inactivated influenza vaccine. The chain carries TRBV6-2 or TRBV6-3 and TRBJ1-2; a weak D match, TRBD1 (6 bases). Sequencing used PBMCs from blood, obtained approximately 5 days after vaccination. CDR3 in DNA: TGTGCCAGCAGTTACTCCGGGACACACTTTTTGAACTATGGCTACACCTTC. Amino acid sequence: CASSYSGTHFLNYGYTF.